This TCR beta chain comes out of a study of blood T cell repertoires in COVID-19. From germline, CDR1 is SNHLY and CDR2 FYNNEI. Trimming cost V 9 bases and J 4 bases; bases outside gene matches: 8. The CDR3 totals 14 residues. The data were produced by immunoSEQ multiplex PCR, yet TCRdb's version contains in-frame clones alone and is incomplete. Among some 190,000 clones listed, approximately 84% were seen once. The specimen sequenced was peripheral blood. The receptor was isolated from a woman aged 70-85 years with active or convalescent COVID-19. This chain connects TRBV2 to TRBJ2-3, with 9 bases that match TRBD1. CDR3 DNA sequence: TGTGCCAGTGACGGGACAGGGTCACCAGATACGCAGTATTTT. It translates to CASDGTGSPDTQYF.